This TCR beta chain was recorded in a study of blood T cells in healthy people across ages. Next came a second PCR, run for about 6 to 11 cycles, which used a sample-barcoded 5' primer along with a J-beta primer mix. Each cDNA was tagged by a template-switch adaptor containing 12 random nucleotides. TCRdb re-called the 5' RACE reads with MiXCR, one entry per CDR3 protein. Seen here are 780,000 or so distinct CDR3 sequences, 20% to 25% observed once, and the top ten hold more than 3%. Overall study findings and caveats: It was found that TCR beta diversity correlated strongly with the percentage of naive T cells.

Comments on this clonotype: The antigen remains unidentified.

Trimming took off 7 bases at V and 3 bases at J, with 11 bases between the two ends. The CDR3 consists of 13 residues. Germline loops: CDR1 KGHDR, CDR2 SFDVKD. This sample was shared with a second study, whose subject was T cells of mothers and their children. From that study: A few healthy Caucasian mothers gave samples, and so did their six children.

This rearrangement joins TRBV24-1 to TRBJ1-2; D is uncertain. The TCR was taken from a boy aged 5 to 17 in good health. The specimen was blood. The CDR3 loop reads CATSSGGDYGYTF. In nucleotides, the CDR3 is TGTGCCACCAGCAGCGGCGGTGACTATGGCTACACCTTC.